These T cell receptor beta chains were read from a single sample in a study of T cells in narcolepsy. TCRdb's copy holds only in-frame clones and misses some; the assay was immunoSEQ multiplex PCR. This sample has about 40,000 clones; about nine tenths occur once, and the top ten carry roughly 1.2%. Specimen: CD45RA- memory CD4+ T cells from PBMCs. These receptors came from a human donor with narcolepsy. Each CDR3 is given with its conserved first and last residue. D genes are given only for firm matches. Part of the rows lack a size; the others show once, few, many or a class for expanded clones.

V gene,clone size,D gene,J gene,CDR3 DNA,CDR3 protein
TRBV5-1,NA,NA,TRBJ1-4,TGCGCCAGCAGCTTGGCAACCCAGGGTAGTAATGAAAAACTGTTTTTT,CASSLATQGSNEKLFF
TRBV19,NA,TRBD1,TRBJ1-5,TGTGCCAGTAGCCTCCCCCAGGACAGGGGTAATCAGCCCCAGCATTTT,CASSLPQDRGNQPQHF
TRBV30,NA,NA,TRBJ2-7,TGTGCCTGGACCCAGTCAGGGACCTACGAGCAGTACTTC,CAWTQSGTYEQYF
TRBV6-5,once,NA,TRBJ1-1,TGTGCCAGCAGTTACTCGAGACCGGACACTGAAGCTTTCTTT,CASSYSRPDTEAFF
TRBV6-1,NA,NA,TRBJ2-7,TGTGCCAGCAGTGGAGACCGATGGAACTACGAGCAGTACTTC,CASSGDRWNYEQYF
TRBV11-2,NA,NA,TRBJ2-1,TGTGCCAGCAGCGTCGCGAGGATCAATGAGCAGTTCTTC,CASSVARINEQFF
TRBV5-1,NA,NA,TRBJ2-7,TGCGCCAGCAGCTTGGACCTCTCCTACGAGCAGTACTTC,CASSLDLSYEQYF
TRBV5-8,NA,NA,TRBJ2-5,TGTGCCAGCCGATCCCGCCTCCGCTCGGAGACCCAGTACTTC,CASRSRLRSETQYF
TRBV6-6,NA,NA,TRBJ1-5,TGTGCCAGCAGTCAACGGGGCGGGAGTCAGCCCCAGCATTTT,CASSQRGGSQPQHF
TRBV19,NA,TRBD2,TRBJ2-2,TGTGCCAGTAGGATTAAGGCGGGGGGCATCGGGGAGCTGTTTTTT,CASRIKAGGIGELFF
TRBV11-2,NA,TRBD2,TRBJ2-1,TGTGCCAGCAGCCCCATCAGTGCGGGAGGGTACAATGAGCAGTTCTTC,CASSPISAGGYNEQFF
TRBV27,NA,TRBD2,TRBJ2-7,TGTGCCAGCAGCCCCGCTTTTTGGGGGGGGACCACCTACGAGCAGTACTTC,CASSPAFWGGTTYEQYF
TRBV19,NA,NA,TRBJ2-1,TGTGCCAGTAGTACCGGGACGCTATACAATGAGCAGTTCTTC,CASSTGTLYNEQFF
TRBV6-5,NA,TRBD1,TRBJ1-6,TGTGCCAGCAGTTCCAGGGGGAATTCACCCCTCCACTTT,CASSSRGNSPLHF
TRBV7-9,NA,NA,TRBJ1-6,TGTGCCAGCAGCCTCGACCTGAATTCACCCCTCCACTTT,CASSLDLNSPLHF
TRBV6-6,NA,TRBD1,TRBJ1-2,TGTGCCAGCAGTGAGACAGGGGACGATGGCTACACCTTC,CASSETGDDGYTF
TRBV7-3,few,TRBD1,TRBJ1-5,TGTGCCAGCAGCCCGACAGGGGGCCAGCCCCAGCATTTT,CASSPTGGQPQHF
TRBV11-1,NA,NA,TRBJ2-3,TGTGCCAGCAGCTTGGGAGGGGGCGGAACAGATACGCAGTATTTT,CASSLGGGGTDTQYF
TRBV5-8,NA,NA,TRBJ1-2,TGTGCCAGCAGCTTGGTCGGCCGGCGTAACGATGGCTACACCTTC,CASSLVGRRNDGYTF
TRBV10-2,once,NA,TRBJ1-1,TGCGCCAGCAGTGAGTATGGGGGGTTCTCGGCTGAAGCTTTCTTT,CASSEYGGFSAEAFF
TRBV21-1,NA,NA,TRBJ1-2,TGTGCCAGCAGCAACAAGCCGGGACAATGCCAATATGGCTACACCTTC,CASSNKPGQCQYGYTF
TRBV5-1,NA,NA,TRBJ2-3,TGCGCCAGCAGCTTGGGACCTACCACAGATACGCAGTATTTT,CASSLGPTTDTQYF
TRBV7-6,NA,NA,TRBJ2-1,TGTGCCAGCAGCTCACCTCGCGGGACCTCCAATGAGCAGTTCTTC,CASSSPRGTSNEQFF
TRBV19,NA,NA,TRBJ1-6,TGTGCCAGTAGTATCAGGGCGGCGTTTCAGCTGAATTCACCCCTCCACTTT,CASSIRAAFQLNSPLHF
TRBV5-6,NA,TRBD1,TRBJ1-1,TGTGCCAGCAGCTCCGGGACAGCTCAAGCTTTCTTT,CASSSGTAQAFF
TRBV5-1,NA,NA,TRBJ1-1,TGCGCCAGCAGCTTGCACCTGGGGGGGGCGAACACTGAAGCTTTCTTT,CASSLHLGGANTEAFF
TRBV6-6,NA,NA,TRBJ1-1,TGTGCCAGCAGCCCAACTACTGAAGCTTTCTTT,CASSPTTEAFF
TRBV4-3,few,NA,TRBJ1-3,TGCGCCAGCGCTTATGGACGGACCTCTGGAAACACCATATATTTT,CASAYGRTSGNTIYF
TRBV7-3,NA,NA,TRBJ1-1,TGTGCCAGCAGCTTCGGGCAGCTAACTGAAGCTTTCTTT,CASSFGQLTEAFF
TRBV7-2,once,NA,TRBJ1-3,TGTGCCAGCAGCTCCTTCCAAGGAGGCCCTGGAAACACCATATATTTT,CASSSFQGGPGNTIYF
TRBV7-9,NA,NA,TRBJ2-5,TGTGCCAGCAGCCCCGGACTCCAAGAGACCCAGTACTTC,CASSPGLQETQYF
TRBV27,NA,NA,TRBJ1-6,TGTGCCAGCAGTTCGTCAGGGTCTTCGGAATCTACCCTCCACTTT,CASSSSGSSESTLHF
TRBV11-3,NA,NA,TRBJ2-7,TGTGCCAGCAGCTTTCGGGCACTCTCCTACGAGCAGTACTTC,CASSFRALSYEQYF